This T cell receptor (beta chain) was retrieved from a study of response to subunit inactivated influenza vaccine. In its sample, this clonotype was seen many times. Antigen specificity is unknown. This CDR3 spans 12 amino acids. The germline CDR1 and CDR2 sequences are ENHRY and SYGVKD. Between the trimmed V and J ends, which lost 2 bases and 5 bases, there was a span of 6 bases. Overall study results and limits: Authors proposed each seasonal influenza vaccination draws in few new T cells.

Each CDR3 protein is one row after TCRdb ran MiXCR on the RT-PCR reads. The sample holds about 780,000 distinct CDR3 sequences, roughly 20% seen once. The gene calls are TRBV10-3 and TRBJ1-2; no reliable D call. This TCR was recovered from a man between 45 and 60 years old who received an inactivated influenza vaccine. The starting material was PBMCs from blood, obtained less than 6 days after vaccination. The CDR3 sequence is CAISEGGYGYTF. DNA of the CDR3: TGTGCCATCAGTGAGGGCGGTTATGGCTACACCTTC.